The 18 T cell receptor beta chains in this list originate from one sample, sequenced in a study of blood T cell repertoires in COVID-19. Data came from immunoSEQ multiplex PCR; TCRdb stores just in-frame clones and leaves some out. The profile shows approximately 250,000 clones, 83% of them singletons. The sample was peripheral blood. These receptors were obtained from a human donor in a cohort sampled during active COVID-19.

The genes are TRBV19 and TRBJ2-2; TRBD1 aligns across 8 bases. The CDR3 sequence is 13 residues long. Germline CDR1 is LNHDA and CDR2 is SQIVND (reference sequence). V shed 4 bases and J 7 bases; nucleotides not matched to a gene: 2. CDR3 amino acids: CASSKQGVGELFF. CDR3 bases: TGTGCCAGTAGTAAACAGGGGGTCGGGGAGCTGTTTTTT.

The CDR3 sequence is CASSPATGGVTEAFF. The CDR3, as DNA: TGCGCCAGCAGCCCAGCGACAGGGGGGGTCACTGAAGCTTTCTTT. The chain has TRBV5-1 and TRBJ1-1, with 9 nucleotides matching TRBD1. This CDR3 has 15 amino acids. Germline V lookup: CDR1 SGHRS, CDR2 YFSETQ. With V trimmed by 4 bases and J by 4 bases, 8 bases remained unmatched.

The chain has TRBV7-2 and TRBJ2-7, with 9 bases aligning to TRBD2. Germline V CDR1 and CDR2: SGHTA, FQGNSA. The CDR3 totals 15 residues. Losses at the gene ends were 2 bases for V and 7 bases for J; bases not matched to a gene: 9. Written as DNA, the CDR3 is TGTGCCAGCAGCTTAAGTAGCGGGGGATTGGAAGAGCAGTACTTC. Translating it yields CASSLSSGGLEEQYF. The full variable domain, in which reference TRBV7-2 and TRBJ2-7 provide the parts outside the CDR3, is GAGVSQSPSNKVTEKGKDVELRCDPISGHTALYWYRQSLGQGLEFLIYFQGNSAPDKSGLPSDRFSAERTGGSVSTLTIQRTQQEDSAVYLCASSLSSGGLEEQYFGPGTRLTVT.

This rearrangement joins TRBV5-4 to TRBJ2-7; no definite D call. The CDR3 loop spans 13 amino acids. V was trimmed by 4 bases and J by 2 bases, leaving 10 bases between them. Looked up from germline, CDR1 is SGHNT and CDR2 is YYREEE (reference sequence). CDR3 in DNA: TGTGCCAGCAGCCCCCCCTTAACCTACGAGCAGTACTTC. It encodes CASSPPLTYEQYF.

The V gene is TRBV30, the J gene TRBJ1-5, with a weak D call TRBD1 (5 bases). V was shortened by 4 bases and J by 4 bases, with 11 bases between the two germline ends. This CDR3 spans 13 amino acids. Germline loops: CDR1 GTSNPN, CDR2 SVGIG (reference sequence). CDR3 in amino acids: CAWNTGRNQPQHF. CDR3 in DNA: TGTGCCTGGAATACAGGTAGGAATCAGCCCCAGCATTTT. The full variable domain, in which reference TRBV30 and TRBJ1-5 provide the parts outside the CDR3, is SQTIHQWPATLVQPVGSPLSLECTVEGTSNPNLYWYRQAAGRGLQLLFYSVGIGQISSEVPQNLSASRPQDRQFILSSKKLLLSDSGFYLCAWNTGRNQPQHFGDGTRLSIL.

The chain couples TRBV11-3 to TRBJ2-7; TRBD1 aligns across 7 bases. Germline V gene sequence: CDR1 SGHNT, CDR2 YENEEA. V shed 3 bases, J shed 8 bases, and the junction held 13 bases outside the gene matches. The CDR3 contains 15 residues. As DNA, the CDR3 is TGTGCCAGCAGCTTGGATTTCGGGACAGACTTCAAGCAGTACTTC. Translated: CASSLDFGTDFKQYF.

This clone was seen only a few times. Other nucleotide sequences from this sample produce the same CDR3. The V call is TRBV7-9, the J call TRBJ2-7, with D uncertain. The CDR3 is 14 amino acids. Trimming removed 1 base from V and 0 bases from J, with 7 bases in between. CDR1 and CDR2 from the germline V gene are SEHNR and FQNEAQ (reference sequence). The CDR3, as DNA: TGTGCCAGCAGCTTAGTTCCGGGCTCCTACGAGCAGTACTTC. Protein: CASSLVPGSYEQYF. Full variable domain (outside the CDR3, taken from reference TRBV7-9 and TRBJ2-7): DTGVSQNPRHKITKRGQNVTFRCDPISEHNRLYWYRQTLGQGPEFLTYFQNEAQLEKSRLLSDRFSAERPKGSFSTLEIQRTEQGDSAMYLCASSLVPGSYEQYFGPGTRLTVT.

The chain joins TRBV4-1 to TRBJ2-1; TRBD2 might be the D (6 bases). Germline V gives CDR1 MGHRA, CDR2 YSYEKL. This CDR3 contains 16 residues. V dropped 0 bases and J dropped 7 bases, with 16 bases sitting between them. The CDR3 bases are TGCGCCAGCAGCCAAGAAGGGGAGCGCCGGGGGAATGAGCAGTTCTTC. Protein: CASSQEGERRGNEQFF.

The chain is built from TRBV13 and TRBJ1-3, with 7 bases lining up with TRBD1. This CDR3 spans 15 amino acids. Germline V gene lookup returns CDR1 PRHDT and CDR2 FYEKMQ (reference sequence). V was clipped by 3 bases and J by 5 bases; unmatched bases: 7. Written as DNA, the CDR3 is TGTGCCAGCAGCTTGGGCAGGGGGTTAAGAAACACCATATATTTT. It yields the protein CASSLGRGLRNTIYF.

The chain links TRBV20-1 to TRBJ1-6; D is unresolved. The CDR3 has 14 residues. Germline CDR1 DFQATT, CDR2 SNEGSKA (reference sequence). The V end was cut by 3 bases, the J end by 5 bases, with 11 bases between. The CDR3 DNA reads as TGCAGTGCTAGTAGTGGGCAGGATAATTCACCCCTCCACTTT. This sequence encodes CSASSGQDNSPLHF.

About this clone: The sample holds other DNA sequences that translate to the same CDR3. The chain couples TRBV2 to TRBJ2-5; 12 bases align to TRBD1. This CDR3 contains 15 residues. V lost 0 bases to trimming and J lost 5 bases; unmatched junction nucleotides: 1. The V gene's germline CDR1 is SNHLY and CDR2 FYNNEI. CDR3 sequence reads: CASSEAGQGAETQYF. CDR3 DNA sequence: TGTGCCAGCAGTGAAGCGGGACAGGGGGCCGAGACCCAGTACTTC. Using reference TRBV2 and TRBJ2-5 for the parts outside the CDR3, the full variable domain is EPEVTQTPSHQVTQMGQEVILRCVPISNHLYFYWYRQILGQKVEFLVSFYNNEISEKSEIFDDQFSVERPDGSNFTLKIRSTKLEDSAMYFCASSEAGQGAETQYFGPGTRLLVL.

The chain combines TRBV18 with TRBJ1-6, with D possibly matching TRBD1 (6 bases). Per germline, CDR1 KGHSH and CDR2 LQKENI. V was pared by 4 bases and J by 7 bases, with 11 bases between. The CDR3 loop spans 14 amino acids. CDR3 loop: CASSQGVRNSPLHF. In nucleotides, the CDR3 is TGTGCCAGCTCACAGGGGGTGAGAAATTCACCCCTCCACTTT.

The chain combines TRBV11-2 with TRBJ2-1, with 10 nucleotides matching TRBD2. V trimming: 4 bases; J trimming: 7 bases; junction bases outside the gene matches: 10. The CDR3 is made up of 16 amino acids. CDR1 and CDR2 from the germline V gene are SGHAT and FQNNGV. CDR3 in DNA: TGTGCCAGCAGCTCCTTAGCGGGGGGCCTCCGAAATGAGCAGTTCTTC. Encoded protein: CASSSLAGGLRNEQFF.

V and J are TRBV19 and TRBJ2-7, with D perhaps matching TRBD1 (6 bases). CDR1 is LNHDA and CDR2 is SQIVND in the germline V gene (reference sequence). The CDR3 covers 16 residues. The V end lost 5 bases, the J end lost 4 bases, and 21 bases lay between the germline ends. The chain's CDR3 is CASSSFSIRGGYEQYF. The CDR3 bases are TGTGCCAGTAGTTCGTTCAGTATCAGGGGCGGGTACGAGCAGTACTTC.

The CDR3 reads CASSLAGLAQSYEQYF. CDR3 DNA: TGTGCCAGCAGCTTAGCGGGACTAGCGCAATCTTACGAGCAGTACTTC. The chain employs TRBV7-2 and TRBJ2-7, with 10 bases matching TRBD2. V lost 0 bases and J lost 4; bases outside the gene matches: 6. Germline loops: CDR1 SGHTA, CDR2 FQGNSA. The CDR3 length is 16 residues.

CDR3 protein: CASSSGRSRSYEQYF. DNA for the CDR3: TGTGCCAGCTCTAGCGGGAGATCTAGGTCCTACGAGCAGTACTTC. The rearrangement uses TRBV6-5 and TRBJ2-7; 10 positions agree with TRBD2. This CDR3 contains 15 residues. Germline V gene lookup returns CDR1 MNHEY and CDR2 SVGAGI. V was pared by 8 bases and J by 1 base, with 8 bases of the junction left unmatched.

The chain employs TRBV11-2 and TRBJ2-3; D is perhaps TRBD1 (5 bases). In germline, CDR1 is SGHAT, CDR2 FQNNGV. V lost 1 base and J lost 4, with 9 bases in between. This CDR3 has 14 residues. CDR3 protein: CASSLGWGPDTQYF. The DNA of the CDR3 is TGTGCCAGCAGCTTAGGGTGGGGCCCAGATACGCAGTATTTT.

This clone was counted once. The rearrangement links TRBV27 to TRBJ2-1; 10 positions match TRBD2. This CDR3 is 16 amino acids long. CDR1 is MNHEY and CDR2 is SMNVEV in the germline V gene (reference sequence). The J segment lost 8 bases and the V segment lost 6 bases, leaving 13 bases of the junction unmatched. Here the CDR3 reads CASSPGASGGLDEQFF. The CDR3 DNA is TGTGCCAGCAGCCCCGGGGCTAGCGGGGGACTGGATGAGCAGTTCTTC.